This T cell receptor (beta chain) was sequenced for a study of T cells in Graves' hyperthyroidism and ophthalmopathy. Amplification of TCR beta CDR3 regions used RNA as the template. The primer set for the first-round RT-PCR of the TCR CDR3 was HTBI. TCRdb independently ran MiXCR on the multiplex PCR reads; one entry per CDR3 protein. The table shows 620,000 or so distinct CDR3 sequences, with roughly 15% occurring only once. With V trimmed by 8 bases and J by 6 bases, 14 bases remained unmatched. Looked up from germline, CDR1 is SNHLY and CDR2 is FYNNEI. There are 16 residues in the CDR3. This clonotype was counted between two and nine times.

This chain joins TRBV2 and TRBJ2-2, with 8 bases aligning to TRBD2. Sequencing was carried out using blood. This clonotype was sampled from a woman aged 50 to 60 with Graves' ophthalmopathy. CDR3 in amino acids: CASARLAGGSSGELFF. The CDR3 DNA reads TGTGCCAGCGCCCGACTGGCGGGGGGTTCTTCCGGGGAGCTGTTTTTT.